The 11 T cell receptor beta chains listed next were all sequenced from one sample in a study of blood T cell repertoires in COVID-19 (dated by TCRdb to the early 2020s). The library was prepared using the immunoSEQ multiplex PCR assay. This is the immuneACCESS table as TCRdb keeps it, with only in-frame sequences that have V and J called. A part of the clones is gone; compared with another copy, unresolved V genes explain less than half, and the rest is unexplained. The sample table holds under 150,000 clones, of which approximately 83% were seen once. The top ten clones comprise around 8% of the sample. Sequencing input: peripheral blood. The receptors originated from a woman aged 55-70 years with COVID-19, enrolled during active disease.

The V call is TRBV5-1, the J call TRBJ1-3, with a tentative D call TRBD1 (5 bases). The CDR3 runs 15 residues. The V end was cut by 0 bases, the J end by 0 bases, with 7 bases between. In germline, CDR1 is SGHRS, CDR2 YFSETQ. The CDR3 DNA follows: TGCGCCAGCAGCTTGGTGGGGGGCTCTGGAAACACCATATATTTT. It translates to CASSLVGGSGNTIYF. Full variable domain (rest looked up from reference TRBV5-1 and TRBJ1-3): KAGVTQTPRYLIKTRGQQVTLSCSPISGHRSVSWYQQTPGQGLQFLFEYFSETQRNKGNFPGRFSGRQFSNSRSEMNVSTLELGDSALYLCASSLVGGSGNTIYFGEGSWLTVV.

The rearrangement joins TRBV16 to TRBJ1-4; no clear D gene. This CDR3 has 12 residues. V was cut by 4 bases and J by 8 bases, with 8 bases left in between. The V gene's germline CDR1 is KGHSY and CDR2 FQNENV. The CDR3 DNA reads as TGTGCCAGCAGCCGCCTAGGAGAAAAACTGTTTTTT. It codes for CASSRLGEKLFF. Full variable domain (outside the CDR3, taken from reference TRBV16 and TRBJ1-4): GEEVAQTPKHLVRGEGQKAKLYCAPIKGHSYVFWYQQVLKNEFKFLISFQNENVFDETGMPKERFSAKCLPNSPCSLEIQATKLEDSAVYFCASSRLGEKLFFGSGTQLSVL.

This chain connects TRBV19 to TRBJ1-2; 7 nucleotides line up with TRBD1. Germline V gene sequence: CDR1 LNHDA, CDR2 SQIVND (reference sequence). The CDR3 spans 14 residues. J lost 1 base, V lost 5 bases, and 4 bases had no gene match. The CDR3 sequence is CASSPDRVNYGYTF. The CDR3 DNA reads TGTGCCAGTAGTCCTGACAGGGTTAACTATGGCTACACCTTC.

The chain carries TRBV28 and TRBJ2-5, with 11 nucleotides matching TRBD2. V shed 8 bases, J shed 3 bases, and the junction held 5 bases outside the gene matches. There are 14 residues in the CDR3. The germline CDR1 and CDR2 sequences are MDHEN and SYDVKM. CDR3 sequence: CASRLAGKKETQYF. The CDR3 DNA is TGTGCCAGCCGACTAGCGGGGAAAAAAGAGACCCAGTACTTC.

The chain recombines TRBV2 with TRBJ1-1, with D perhaps matching TRBD1 (5 bases). This CDR3 has 13 amino acids. CDR1 is SNHLY, CDR2 FYNNEI, per germline. Trimming cost V 7 bases and J 0 bases, with 9 bases left between them. Here the CDR3 reads CASKGNMNTEAFF. In nucleotides, the CDR3 is TGTGCCAGCAAGGGGAATATGAACACTGAAGCTTTCTTT. The full variable domain, in which reference TRBV2 and TRBJ1-1 provide the parts outside the CDR3, is EPEVTQTPSHQVTQMGQEVILRCVPISNHLYFYWYRQILGQKVEFLVSFYNNEISEKSEIFDDQFSVERPDGSNFTLKIRSTKLEDSAMYFCASKGNMNTEAFFGQGTRLTVV.

V usage is TRBV18 and J usage is TRBJ1-1; 11 nucleotides line up with TRBD1. The junction had 8 bases not matched to a gene; V was cut back by 3 bases and J by 5 bases. Germline V gene sequence: CDR1 KGHSH, CDR2 LQKENI. The CDR3 totals 16 residues. CDR3 protein: CASSPRTGGRSTEAFF. The CDR3 DNA sequence: TGTGCCAGCTCACCGAGGACAGGGGGCAGGAGTACTGAAGCTTTCTTT.

This clone was recorded a few times. This chain uses TRBV5-1 with TRBJ2-2; D unclear. The CDR3 extends over 15 amino acids. Trimming cost V 2 bases and J 7 bases, with 15 bases left between them. CDR1 SGHRS and CDR2 YFSETQ come from the germline V gene. CDR3 residues: CASSFRQALSGELFF. As DNA, the CDR3 is TGCGCCAGCAGCTTTCGGCAGGCGTTAAGCGGGGAGCTGTTTTTT.

This clone was counted between two and nine times. This chain links TRBV7-9 with TRBJ2-7; 7 bases agree with TRBD1. This CDR3 has 15 residues. V shed 1 base, J shed 1 base, and the junction held 4 bases outside the gene matches. From germline, CDR1 is SEHNR and CDR2 FQNEAQ (reference sequence). The CDR3 DNA reads TGTGCCAGCAGCTTAGAGGGGGCACCTTCCTACGAGCAGTACTTC. It is translated as CASSLEGAPSYEQYF.

This chain links TRBV18 with TRBJ2-3, with 7 nucleotides matching TRBD2. CDR1 is KGHSH, CDR2 LQKENI, per germline. The junction had 5 bases not matched to a gene; V was cut back by 3 bases and J by 2 bases. CDR3 length: 15 residues. The CDR3 region has the DNA TGTGCCAGCTCACCCAGCGGGGAGGACACAGATACGCAGTATTTT. The encoded protein is CASSPSGEDTDTQYF.

This clone has only one observation. This chain joins TRBV21-1 and TRBJ2-4; the DNA was not compared with TRBD1, the D call given in the table. TRBV21-1 is classified as a pseudogene. This CDR3 is built from 16 residues. CDR3 sequence (DNA): TGTGCCAGCAGCAAACGGGACAGATCTACCAAAAACATTCAGTACTTC. It encodes CASSKRDRSTKNIQYF.

The chain has TRBV19 and TRBJ1-1, with a weak D call TRBD1 (5 bases). Deletions cut 2 bases from V and 3 bases from J, with 34 bases between. CDR1 and CDR2 (germline): LNHDA, SQIVND (reference sequence). The CDR3 loop spans 22 amino acids. CDR3 sequence: CASSIFGAGVPVGPFSDTEAFF. The CDR3, as DNA: TGTGCCAGTAGTATATTTGGGGCAGGTGTACCGGTCGGGCCGTTCTCGGACACTGAAGCTTTCTTT. The full variable domain, in which reference TRBV19 and TRBJ1-1 provide the parts outside the CDR3, is DGGITQSPKYLFRKEGQNVTLSCEQNLNHDAMYWYRQDPGQGLRLIYYSQIVNDFQKGDIAEGYSVSREKKESFPLTVTSAQKNPTAFYLCASSIFGAGVPVGPFSDTEAFFGQGTRLTVV.